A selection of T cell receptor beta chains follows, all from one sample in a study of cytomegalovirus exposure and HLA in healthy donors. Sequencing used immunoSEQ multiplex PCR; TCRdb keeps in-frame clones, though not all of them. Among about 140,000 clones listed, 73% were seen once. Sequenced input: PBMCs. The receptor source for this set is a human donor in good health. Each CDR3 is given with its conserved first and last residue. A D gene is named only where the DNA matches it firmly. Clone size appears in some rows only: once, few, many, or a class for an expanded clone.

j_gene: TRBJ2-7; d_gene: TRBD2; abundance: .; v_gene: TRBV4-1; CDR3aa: CASSQDLSGGRHEQYF; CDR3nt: TGCGCCAGCAGCCAAGATCTCAGCGGGGGCCGCCACGAGCAGTACTTC
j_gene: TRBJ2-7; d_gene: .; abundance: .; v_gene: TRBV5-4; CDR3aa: CASSLDRVGAEYF; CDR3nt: TGTGCCAGCAGCTTGGACAGGGTTGGGGCAGAGTACTTC
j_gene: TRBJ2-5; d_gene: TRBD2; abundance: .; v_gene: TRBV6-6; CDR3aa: CASRSGLGPETQYF; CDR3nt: TGTGCCAGCAGGAGCGGACTAGGCCCCGAGACCCAGTACTTC
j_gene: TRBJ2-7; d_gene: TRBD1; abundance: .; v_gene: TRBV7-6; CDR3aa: CASSPRTGGAEQYF; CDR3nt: TGTGCCAGCAGCCCTCGGACAGGGGGCGCCGAGCAGTACTTC
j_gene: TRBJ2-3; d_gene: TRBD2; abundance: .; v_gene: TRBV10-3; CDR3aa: CAIQPSGSADTQYF; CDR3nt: TGTGCCATCCAACCTAGCGGGAGTGCAGATACGCAGTATTTT
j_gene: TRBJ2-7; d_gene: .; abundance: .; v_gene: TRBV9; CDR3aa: CASSPRGQYEQYF; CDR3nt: TGTGCCAGCAGCCCCAGAGGACAGTACGAGCAGTACTTC
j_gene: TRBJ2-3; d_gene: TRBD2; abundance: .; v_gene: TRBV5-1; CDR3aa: CASSSGLAGGPRLTDTQYF; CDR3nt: TGCGCCAGCAGCTCTGGACTAGCGGGGGGGCCCCGACTTACGGATACGCAGTATTTT
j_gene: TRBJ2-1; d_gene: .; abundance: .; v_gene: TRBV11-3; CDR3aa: CASGDTAYNEQFF; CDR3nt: TGTGCCAGTGGGGACACCGCCTACAATGAGCAGTTCTTC
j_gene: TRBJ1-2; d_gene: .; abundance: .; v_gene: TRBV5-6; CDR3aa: CASSLVTGTGYTF; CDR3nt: TGTGCCAGCAGCTTGGTGACAGGAACTGGCTACACCTTC
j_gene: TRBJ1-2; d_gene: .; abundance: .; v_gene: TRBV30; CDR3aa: CAWSVGGLGYTF; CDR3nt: TGTGCCTGGAGTGTTGGTGGACTTGGCTACACCTTC
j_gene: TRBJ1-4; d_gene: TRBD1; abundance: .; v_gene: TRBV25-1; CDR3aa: CASSQTGGIANEKLFF; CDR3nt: TGTGCCAGCAGTCAGACAGGGGGCATAGCTAATGAAAAACTGTTTTTT
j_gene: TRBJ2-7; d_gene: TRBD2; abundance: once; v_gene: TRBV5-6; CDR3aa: CASSLRSSGSYEQYF; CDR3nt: TGTGCCAGCAGCTTGAGGTCTAGCGGTTCCTACGAGCAGTACTTC
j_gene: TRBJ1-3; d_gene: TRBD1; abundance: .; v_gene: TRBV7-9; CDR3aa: CASSWGTGGADTIYF; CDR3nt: TGTGCCAGCAGCTGGGGGACAGGGGGCGCGGACACCATATATTTT
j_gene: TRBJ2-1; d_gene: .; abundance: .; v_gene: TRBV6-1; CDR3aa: CASTTQGIYNEQFF; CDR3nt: TGTGCCAGCACTACCCAGGGGATCTACAATGAGCAGTTCTTC
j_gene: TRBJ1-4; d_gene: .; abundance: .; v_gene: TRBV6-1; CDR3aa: CASSEQGNSEKLFF; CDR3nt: TGTGCCAGCAGTGAACAGGGGAATAGTGAAAAACTGTTTTTT
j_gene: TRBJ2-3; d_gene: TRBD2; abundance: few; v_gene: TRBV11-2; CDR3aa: CASSRGGLETDTQYF; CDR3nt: TGTGCCAGCAGCCGGGGGGGGTTAGAGACAGATACGCAGTATTTT
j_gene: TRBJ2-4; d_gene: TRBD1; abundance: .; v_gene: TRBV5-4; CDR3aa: CASSPGTGKNIQYF; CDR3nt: TGTGCCAGCAGCCCCGGGACAGGTAAAAACATTCAGTACTTC
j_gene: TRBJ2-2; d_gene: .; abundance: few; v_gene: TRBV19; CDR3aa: CASSPDSVWTGELFF; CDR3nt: TGTGCCAGTTCCCCGGACTCTGTTTGGACCGGGGAGCTGTTTTTT
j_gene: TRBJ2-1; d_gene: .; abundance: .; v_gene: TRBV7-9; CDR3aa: CASSLDGAYNEQFF; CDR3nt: TGTGCCAGCAGCTTAGACGGGGCCTACAATGAGCAGTTCTTC
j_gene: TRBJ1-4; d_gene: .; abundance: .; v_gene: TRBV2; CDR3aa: CASHRSGTEKLFF; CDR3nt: TGTGCCAGCCACAGATCGGGAACCGAAAAACTGTTTTTT
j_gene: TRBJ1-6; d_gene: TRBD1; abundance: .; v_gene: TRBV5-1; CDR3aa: CASSPRDRGWYNSPLHF; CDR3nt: TGCGCCAGCAGCCCCCGGGACAGGGGGTGGTATAATTCACCCCTCCACTTT
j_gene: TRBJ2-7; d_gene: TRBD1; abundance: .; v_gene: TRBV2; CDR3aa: CAITGTGYEQYF; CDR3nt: TGTGCCATCACCGGGACAGGGTACGAGCAGTACTTC
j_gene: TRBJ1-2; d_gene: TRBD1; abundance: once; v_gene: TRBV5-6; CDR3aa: CASSLRGQAPGDYGYTF; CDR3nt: TGTGCCAGCAGCTTGAGAGGACAGGCTCCCGGGGATTATGGCTACACCTTC
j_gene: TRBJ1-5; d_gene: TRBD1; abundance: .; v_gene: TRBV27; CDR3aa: CASSLRGQGIGQPQHF; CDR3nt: TGTGCCAGCAGTTTGAGGGGACAGGGTATAGGTCAGCCCCAGCATTTT
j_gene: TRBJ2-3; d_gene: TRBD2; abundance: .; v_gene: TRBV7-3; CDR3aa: CASSSRGGAGRPTDTQYF; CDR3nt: TGTGCCAGCAGCTCCCGGGGGGGGGCAGGGCGCCCCACAGATACGCAGTATTTT
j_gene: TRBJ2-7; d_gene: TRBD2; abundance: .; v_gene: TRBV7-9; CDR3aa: CASSPGGSEQYF; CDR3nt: TGTGCCAGCAGCCCCGGGGGGAGCGAGCAGTACTTC
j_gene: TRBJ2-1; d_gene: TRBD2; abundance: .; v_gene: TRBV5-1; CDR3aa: CASSFRGGLADYNEQFF; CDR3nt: TGCGCCAGCAGCTTCCGGGGGGGACTAGCAGACTACAATGAGCAGTTCTTC
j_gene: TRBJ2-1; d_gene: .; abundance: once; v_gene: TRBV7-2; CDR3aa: CVSSLSSGTYNEQFF; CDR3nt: TGTGTCAGCAGCTTGTCCAGTGGGACTTACAATGAGCAGTTCTTC
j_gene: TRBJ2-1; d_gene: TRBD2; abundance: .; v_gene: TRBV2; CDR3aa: CASSGRLAGNNEQFF; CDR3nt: TGTGCCAGCAGTGGCCGATTAGCGGGCAACAATGAGCAGTTCTTC
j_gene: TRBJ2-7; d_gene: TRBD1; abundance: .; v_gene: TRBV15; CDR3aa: CATSGQGARYEQYF; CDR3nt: TGTGCCACCAGCGGACAGGGGGCTCGCTACGAGCAGTACTTC
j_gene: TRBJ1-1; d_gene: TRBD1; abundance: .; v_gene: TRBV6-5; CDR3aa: CASSTPGGTEAFF; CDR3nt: TGTGCCAGCAGTACCCCAGGGGGGACTGAAGCTTTCTTT
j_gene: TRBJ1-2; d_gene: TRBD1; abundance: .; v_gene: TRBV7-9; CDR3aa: CASGGTGVFGYTF; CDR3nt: TGTGCCAGCGGCGGGACAGGGGTCTTCGGCTACACCTTC
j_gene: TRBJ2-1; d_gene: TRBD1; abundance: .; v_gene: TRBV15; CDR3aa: CATSRYRGNEQFF; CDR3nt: TGTGCCACCAGCAGGTACAGGGGAAATGAGCAGTTCTTC
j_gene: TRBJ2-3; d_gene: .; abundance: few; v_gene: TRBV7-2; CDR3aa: CASSLAGKGGQYF; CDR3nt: TGTGCCAGCAGCTTAGCAGGGAAGGGAGGGCAGTATTTT
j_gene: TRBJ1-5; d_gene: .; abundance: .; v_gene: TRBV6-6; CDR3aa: CASSYYLGDNQPQHF; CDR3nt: TGTGCCAGCAGTTACTATCTCGGGGACAATCAGCCCCAGCATTTT
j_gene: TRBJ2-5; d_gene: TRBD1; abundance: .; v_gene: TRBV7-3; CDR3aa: CASSRGVRDRLQETQYF; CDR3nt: TGTGCCAGCAGCCGAGGGGTGAGGGACAGACTTCAAGAGACCCAGTACTTC
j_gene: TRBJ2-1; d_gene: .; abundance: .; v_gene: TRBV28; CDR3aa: CASSSGGEQFF; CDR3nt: TGTGCCAGCAGTTCCGGGGGTGAGCAGTTCTTC
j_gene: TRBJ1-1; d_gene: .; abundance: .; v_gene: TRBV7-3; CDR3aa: CASSLPTGLRGTEAFF; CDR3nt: TGTGCCAGCAGCTTACCGACAGGCCTGAGGGGGACTGAAGCTTTCTTT
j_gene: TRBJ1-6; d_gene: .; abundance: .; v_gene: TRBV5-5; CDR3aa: CASSFTTGTSPLHF; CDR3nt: TGTGCCAGCAGCTTTACAACAGGGACCTCACCCCTCCACTTT
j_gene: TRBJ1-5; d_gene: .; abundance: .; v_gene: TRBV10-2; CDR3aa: CASSEQGFQPQHF; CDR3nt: TGCGCCAGCAGTGAGCAGGGTTTTCAGCCCCAGCATTTT